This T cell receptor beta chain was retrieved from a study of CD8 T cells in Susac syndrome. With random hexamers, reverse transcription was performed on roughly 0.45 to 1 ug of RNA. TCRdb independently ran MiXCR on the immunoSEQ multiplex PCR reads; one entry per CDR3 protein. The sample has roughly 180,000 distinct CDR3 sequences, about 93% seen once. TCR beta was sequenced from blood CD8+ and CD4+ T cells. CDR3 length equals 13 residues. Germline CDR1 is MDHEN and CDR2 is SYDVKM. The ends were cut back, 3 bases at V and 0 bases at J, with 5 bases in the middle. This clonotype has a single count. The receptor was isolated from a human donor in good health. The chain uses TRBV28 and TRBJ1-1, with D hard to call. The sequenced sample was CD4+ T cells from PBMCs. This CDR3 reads CASSFPVNTEAFF. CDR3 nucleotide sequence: TGTGCCAGCAGTTTTCCAGTGAACACTGAAGCTTTCTTT.